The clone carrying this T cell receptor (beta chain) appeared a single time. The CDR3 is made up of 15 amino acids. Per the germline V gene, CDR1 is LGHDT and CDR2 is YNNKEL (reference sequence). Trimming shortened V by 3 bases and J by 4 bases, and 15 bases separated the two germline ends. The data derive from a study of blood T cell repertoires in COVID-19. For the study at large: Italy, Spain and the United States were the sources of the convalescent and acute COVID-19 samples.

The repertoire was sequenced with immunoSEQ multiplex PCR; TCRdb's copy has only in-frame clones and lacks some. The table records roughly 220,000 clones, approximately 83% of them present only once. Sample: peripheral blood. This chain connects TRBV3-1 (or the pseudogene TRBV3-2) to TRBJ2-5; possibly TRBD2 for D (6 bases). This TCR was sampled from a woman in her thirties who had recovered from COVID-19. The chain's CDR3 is CASSHLRGAVETQYF. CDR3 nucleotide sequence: TGTGCCAGCAGCCATTTACGCGGGGCCGTAGAGACCCAGTACTTC.